These 26 T cell receptor beta chains came from one sample sequenced in a study of cytomegalovirus exposure and HLA in healthy donors. The PCR used 60 Vbeta and 13 Jbeta primers. Repertoires were generated with immunoSEQ multiplex PCR, while TCRdb's copy carries only in-frame clones and drops some. The sample contains approximately 90,000 clones, under 80% of which appear only once. Sequencing input: PBMCs. The receptors were sampled from a male donor in good health and CMV-seronegative.

The chain is built from TRBV27 and TRBJ2-3; D perhaps matches TRBD1 (5 bases). The germline V gene has CDR1 MNHEY and CDR2 SMNVEV (reference sequence). This CDR3 is 11 amino acids long. Trimming left V 10 bases short and J 5 bases short, with 10 bases between. The CDR3: CATRQIDTQYF. In DNA, the CDR3 is TGTGCCACAAGACAGATAGATACGCAGTATTTT.

The chain has TRBV30 and TRBJ1-2, with D possibly TRBD1 on 5 matching bases. There are 12 residues in the CDR3. Germline V gives CDR1 GTSNPN, CDR2 SVGIG (reference sequence). Trimming stripped 1 base from V and 7 bases from J, with 10 bases between. As DNA, the CDR3 is TGTGCCTGGAGTGATGGGGGAGGTGGCTACACCTTC. This codes for CAWSDGGGGYTF.

This chain connects TRBV7-8 to TRBJ1-1, with D maybe TRBD1 (6 bases). There are 14 residues in the CDR3. Germline loops: CDR1 SGHVS, CDR2 FQNEAQ. V lost 1 base and J lost 3, with 9 bases in between. CDR3 DNA sequence: TGTGCCAGCAGCTTAGTGTCAGGGGACACTGAAGCTTTCTTT. This sequence encodes CASSLVSGDTEAFF.

J is TRBJ2-7 and V is TRBV6-1, with D possibly TRBD1 on 6 matching bases. The CDR3 runs 14 residues. Per germline, CDR1 MNHNS and CDR2 SASEGT. V was cut by 3 bases and J by 3 bases, with 12 bases left in between. CDR3 sequence reads: CASSERDTYYEQYF. The CDR3 DNA follows: TGTGCCAGCAGTGAGAGGGACACCTACTACGAGCAGTACTTC.

The chain couples TRBV5-1 to TRBJ1-1; D is possibly TRBD1 (5 bases). Germline-derived CDR1 and CDR2 are SGHRS and YFSETQ. The CDR3 is 14 amino acids. Trimming shortened V by 1 base and J by 7 bases, and 14 bases separated the two germline ends. For the CDR3, the DNA is TGCGCCAGCAGCTTGTTAGCCCTCGACAGTGAAGCTTTCTTT. It specifies CASSLLALDSEAFF.

The gene calls are TRBV27 and TRBJ2-1; D might be TRBD1 (5 bases). CDR3 size: 14 residues. Trimming removed 2 bases at V and 5 bases at J, with 10 bases between. The germline CDR1 and CDR2 sequences are MNHEY and SMNVEV (reference sequence). DNA of the CDR3: TGTGCCAGCAGTTTACCCGACAGACACAATGAGCAGTTCTTC. It encodes CASSLPDRHNEQFF.

The V and J genes are TRBV5-5 and TRBJ1-5; the D is unclear. The CDR3 covers 14 residues. V lost 5 bases to trimming and J lost 5 bases, with 14 bases between them. Per the germline V gene, CDR1 is SGHKS and CDR2 is YYEKEE (reference sequence). The CDR3 loop is CASSRGGADQPQHF. The CDR3 DNA follows: TGTGCCAGCAGTCGCGGCGGCGCCGATCAGCCCCAGCATTTT.

V is TRBV5-4 and J is TRBJ1-3; no clear D. V was clipped by 0 bases and J by 0 bases, with 4 bases between them. There are 14 residues in the CDR3. In germline, CDR1 is SGHNT, CDR2 YYREEE (reference sequence). The CDR3 DNA is TGTGCCAGCAGCTTGGGGAGCTCTGGAAACACCATATATTTT. Its translation: CASSLGSSGNTIYF.

The J gene is TRBJ2-7, the V gene TRBV2, with 8 nucleotides matching TRBD1. The V gene end was trimmed by 10 bases and the J gene end by 0 bases; junction bases not matched to a gene: 5. Germline CDR1 SNHLY, CDR2 FYNNEI. This CDR3 has 13 residues. This chain's CDR3 is CATGQDVSYEQYF. The CDR3 DNA reads as TGTGCCACGGGACAGGACGTCTCCTACGAGCAGTACTTC.

The chain couples TRBV7-7 to TRBJ1-5; D unclear. Germline-derived CDR1 and CDR2 are SSHAT and FNYEAQ (reference sequence). The CDR3 is 13 residues long. Trimming removed 1 base from V and 7 bases from J, with 8 bases in between. Here the CDR3 DNA reads TGTGCCAGCAGCTTAGTAGAGGGCCAGCCCCAGCATTTT. Translation gives CASSLVEGQPQHF.

CDR3 sequence (DNA): TGCGCCAGCAGCCTTAAAGGGACAGGCACTGAAGCTTTCTTT. Translating gives CASSLKGTGTEAFF. V usage is TRBV4-3 and J usage is TRBJ1-1, with 8 bases matching TRBD1. There are 14 residues in the CDR3. V lost 4 bases, J lost 4 bases, and 5 bases stayed unmatched. CDR1 LGHNA and CDR2 YSLEER come from the germline V gene.

The chain joins TRBV9 to TRBJ1-2; a possible D gene is TRBD1 (5 bases). This CDR3 has 13 residues. Germline assignment: CDR1 SGDLS and CDR2 YYNGEE. V lost 6 bases, J lost 4 bases, and 13 bases lay in between. The CDR3 nucleotides are TGTGCCAGCAAAGGGGCTCTACTCTATGGCTACACCTTC. It encodes CASKGALLYGYTF. The full variable domain, rest sourced from reference TRBV9 and TRBJ1-2, is DSGVTQTPKHLITATGQRVTLRCSPRSGDLSVYWYQQSLDQGLQFLIQYYNGEERAKGNILERFSAQQFPDLHSELNLSSLELGDSALYFCASKGALLYGYTFGSGTRLTVV.

In its sample, this clone was seen once. The chain uses TRBV19 and TRBJ1-1, with TRBD1 identical over 8 bases. After removal of 1 base from V and 8 bases from J, the junction contained 15 bases not matched to a gene. The length of the CDR3 is 17 residues. Germline CDR1 reads LNHDA; CDR2 reads SQIVND (reference sequence). DNA for the CDR3: TGTGCCAGTAGTATAGTCTCAACCTCGATCCGGGACAGGGAAGCTTTCTTT. Translated, it gives CASSIVSTSIRDREAFF. Full variable domain (missing parts from reference TRBV19 and TRBJ1-1): DGGITQSPKYLFRKEGQNVTLSCEQNLNHDAMYWYRQDPGQGLRLIYYSQIVNDFQKGDIAEGYSVSREKKESFPLTVTSAQKNPTAFYLCASSIVSTSIRDREAFFGQGTRLTVV.

This clone appeared once. This chain uses TRBV28 with TRBJ1-2; D remains ambiguous. The length of the CDR3 is 14 residues. Germline V gene data show CDR1 as MDHEN and CDR2 as SYDVKM. V was cut by 3 bases and J by 3 bases, with 11 bases left in between. The CDR3 coding sequence is TGTGCCAGCAGTTTTGACGCGGCCTACTATGGCTACACCTTC. It codes for CASSFDAAYYGYTF.

Note on this clone: An end of the junction does not agree with germline; a read error may underlie this. The chain couples TRBV7-7 to TRBJ2-1; D unclear. Germline lookup yields CDR1 SSHAT and CDR2 FNYEAQ (reference sequence). The CDR3 covers 14 residues. The DNA for the CDR3 is TGTGCTAGCAGCTCGAGTAATCCGTACAATGAGCAGTTCTTC. Residues: CASSSSNPYNEQFF.

The chain couples TRBV9 to TRBJ2-7; TRBD2 aligns across 10 bases. The germline V gene encodes CDR1 SGDLS and CDR2 YYNGEE. V shed 0 bases, J shed 0 bases, and the junction held 9 bases outside the gene matches. The CDR3 totals 18 residues. CDR3 bases: TGTGCCAGCAGCGTAGGCCGGGAACTAGCGGGGTCCTCCTACGAGCAGTACTTC. Translating it yields CASSVGRELAGSSYEQYF.

This clone was seen a handful of times. V and J are TRBV27 and TRBJ2-7, with D hard to call. Trimming removed 4 bases from V and 0 bases from J, with 7 bases in between. This CDR3 spans 13 amino acids. Per the germline V gene, CDR1 is MNHEY and CDR2 is SMNVEV (reference sequence). CDR3 protein: CASSSTSSYEQYF. CDR3 nucleotides: TGTGCCAGCAGTTCGACATCCTCCTACGAGCAGTACTTC.

This chain joins TRBV5-6 and TRBJ1-2; the D is unclear. This CDR3 is built from 14 residues. Germline CDR1 reads SGHDT; CDR2 reads YYEEEE. V was clipped by 2 bases and J by 8 bases, with 16 bases between them. The CDR3 region has the DNA TGTGCCAGCAGCTTTGCAGGCTCGCTTGGGGGCTACACCTTC. Translating gives CASSFAGSLGGYTF. The full variable domain, rest sourced from reference TRBV5-6 and TRBJ1-2, is DAGVTQSPTHLIKTRGQQVTLRCSPKSGHDTVSWYQQALGQGPQFIFQYYEEEERQRGNFPDRFSGHQFPNYSSELNVNALLLGDSALYLCASSFAGSLGGYTFGSGTRLTVV.

V gene TRBV18 combines with J gene TRBJ1-4, with 10 bases that match TRBD1. Trimming cost V 3 bases and J 8 bases; bases outside gene matches: 6. Germline values: CDR1 KGHSH, CDR2 LQKENI. The CDR3 runs to 15 residues. CDR3 in amino acids: CASSPQGQGNEKLFF. Written as DNA, the CDR3 is TGTGCCAGCTCACCTCAGGGACAGGGGAACGAAAAACTGTTTTTT.

In its sample, this clone was seen a few times. This sequence joins TRBV30 and TRBJ2-1; a possible D gene is TRBD2 (5 bases). The CDR3 contains 14 residues. Trimming pared 6 bases from V and 1 base from J, leaving 13 bases between. The germline V gene encodes CDR1 GTSNPN and CDR2 SVGIG (reference sequence). Here the CDR3 reads CACSWGVSYNEQFF. The CDR3 DNA is TGTGCCTGTTCTTGGGGAGTATCCTACAATGAGCAGTTCTTC.

The chain has TRBV19 and TRBJ1-2, with D tentatively TRBD1 (6 bases). CDR1 is LNHDA and CDR2 is SQIVND in the germline V gene (reference sequence). Trimming left V 6 bases short and J 0 bases short, with 8 bases between. The CDR3 extends over 13 amino acids. DNA of the CDR3: TGTGCCAGTAGCGGGACAACTAACTATGGCTACACCTTC. This encodes CASSGTTNYGYTF.

The V call is TRBV6-5, the J call TRBJ1-2, with 7 bases identical to TRBD1. CDR3 size: 15 residues. J lost 0 bases, V lost 4 bases, and 5 bases had no gene match. Per the germline V gene, CDR1 is MNHEY and CDR2 is SVGAGI. CDR3 residues: CASSSPTGANYGYTF. The CDR3, as DNA: TGTGCCAGCAGTTCACCTACAGGGGCTAACTATGGCTACACCTTC.

The V call is TRBV5-1, the J call TRBJ2-7; D uncertain. The CDR3 contains 14 residues. CDR1 and CDR2 (germline): SGHRS, YFSETQ. V dropped 4 bases and J dropped 3 bases, with 14 bases sitting between them. The CDR3, as DNA: TGCGCCAGCAGCCAAACCTTAGACAACTACGAGCAGTACTTC. Protein: CASSQTLDNYEQYF.

The chain couples TRBV27 to TRBJ2-1; TRBD2 aligns across 7 bases. Per the germline V gene, CDR1 is MNHEY and CDR2 is SMNVEV (reference sequence). CDR3 length: 17 residues. J was trimmed by 2 bases and V by 1 base; bases with no gene match: 8. CDR3 nucleotides: TGTGCCAGCAGTTTATGGGGGGAGGCGGGAGCCTACAATGAGCAGTTCTTC. This sequence encodes CASSLWGEAGAYNEQFF.

The chain employs TRBV7-2 and TRBJ2-2; D not resolved. Looked up from germline, CDR1 is SGHTA and CDR2 is FQGNSA. V dropped 5 bases and J dropped 4 bases, with 14 bases sitting between them. CDR3 length equals 15 residues. The chain's CDR3 is CASSRLLGSTGELFF. CDR3 coding DNA: TGTGCCAGCAGCCGTCTACTCGGTAGCACCGGGGAGCTGTTTTTT.

V gene TRBV11-2 combines with J gene TRBJ1-2; D remains unclear. The CDR3 extends over 14 amino acids. V lost 4 bases, J lost 5 bases, and 14 bases lay in between. From germline, CDR1 is SGHAT and CDR2 FQNNGV. The CDR3 loop reads CASSSYGAQYGYTF. DNA of the CDR3: TGTGCCAGCAGCTCTTACGGAGCTCAATATGGCTACACCTTC.